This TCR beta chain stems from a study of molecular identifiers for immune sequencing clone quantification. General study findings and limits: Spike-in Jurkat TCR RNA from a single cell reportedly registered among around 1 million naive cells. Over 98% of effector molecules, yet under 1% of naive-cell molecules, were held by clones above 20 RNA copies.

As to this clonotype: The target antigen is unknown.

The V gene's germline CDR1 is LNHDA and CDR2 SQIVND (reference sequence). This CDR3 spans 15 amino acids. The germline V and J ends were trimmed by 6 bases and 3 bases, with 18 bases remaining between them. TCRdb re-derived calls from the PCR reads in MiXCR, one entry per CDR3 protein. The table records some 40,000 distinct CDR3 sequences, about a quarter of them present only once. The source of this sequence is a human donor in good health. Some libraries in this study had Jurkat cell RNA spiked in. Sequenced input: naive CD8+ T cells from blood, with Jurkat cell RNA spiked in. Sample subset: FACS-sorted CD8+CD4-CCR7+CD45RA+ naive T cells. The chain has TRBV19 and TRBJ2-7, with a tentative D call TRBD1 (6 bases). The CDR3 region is CASRLRAGTFYEQYF. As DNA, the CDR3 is TGTGCCAGTAGACTTCGCGCCGGGACATTCTACGAGCAGTACTTC. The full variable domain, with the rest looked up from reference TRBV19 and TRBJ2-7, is DGGITQSPKYLFRKEGQNVTLSCEQNLNHDAMYWYRQDPGQGLRLIYYSQIVNDFQKGDIAEGYSVSREKKESFPLTVTSAQKNPTAFYLCASRLRAGTFYEQYFGPGTRLTVT.